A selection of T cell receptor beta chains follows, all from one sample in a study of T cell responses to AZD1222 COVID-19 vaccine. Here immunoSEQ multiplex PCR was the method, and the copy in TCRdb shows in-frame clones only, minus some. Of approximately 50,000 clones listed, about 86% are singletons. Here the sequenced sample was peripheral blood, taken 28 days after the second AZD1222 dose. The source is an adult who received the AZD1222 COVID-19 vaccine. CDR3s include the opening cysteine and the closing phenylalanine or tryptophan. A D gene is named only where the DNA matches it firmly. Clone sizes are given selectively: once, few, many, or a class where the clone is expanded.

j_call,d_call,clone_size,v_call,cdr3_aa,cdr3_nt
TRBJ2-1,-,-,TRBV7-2,CASSSDWYNEQFF,TGTGCCAGCAGCTCGGACTGGTACAATGAGCAGTTCTTC
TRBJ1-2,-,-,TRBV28,CASTRQATGLYGYTF,TGTGCCAGCACCCGACAGGCCACGGGGCTCTATGGCTACACCTTC
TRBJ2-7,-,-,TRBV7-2,CASSFDRRSEQYF,TGTGCCAGCAGCTTTGACCGGCGGTCTGAGCAGTACTTC
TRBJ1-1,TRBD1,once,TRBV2,CASRADRGTTEAFF,TGTGCCAGCAGAGCGGACAGGGGAACCACTGAAGCTTTCTTT
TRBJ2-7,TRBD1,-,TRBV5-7,CASSLGTGPEPYEQYF,TGTGCCAGCAGCTTGGGGACAGGGCCAGAGCCCTACGAGCAGTACTTC
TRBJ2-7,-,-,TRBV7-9,CASSSPQDEQYF,TGTGCCAGCAGCTCGCCCCAGGACGAGCAGTACTTC
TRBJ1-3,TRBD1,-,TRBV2,CASARGRGSGNTIYF,TGTGCCAGCGCCCGAGGCAGGGGGTCTGGAAACACCATATATTTT
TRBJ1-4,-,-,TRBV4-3,CASSQGRPRDPLF,TGCGCCAGCAGCCAAGGGAGACCCCGGGACCCACTTTTT
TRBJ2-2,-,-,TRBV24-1,CATSDLIRRDGPEEGELFF,TGTGCCACCAGTGATTTGATCCGCAGGGACGGACCCGAGGAAGGGGAGCTGTTTTTT
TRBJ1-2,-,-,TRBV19,CASQGPKLDYGYTF,TGTGCCAGTCAAGGACCGAAGTTGGACTATGGCTACACCTTC
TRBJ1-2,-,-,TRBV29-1,CSAAPAVYGYTF,TGCAGCGCTGCACCCGCGGTCTATGGCTACACCTTC